The clone carrying this TCR beta chain turned up a few times. This sample includes further DNA sequences coding for the same CDR3. The method was immunoSEQ multiplex PCR; TCRdb's version includes in-frame clones alone and lacks a portion of them. The repertoire has almost 200,000 clones, about 76% of them found once; the top ten carry around 5.9%. This specimen belongs to a study of blood T cell repertoires in COVID-19. The CDR3 totals 14 residues. Per germline, CDR1 SNHLY and CDR2 FYNNEI. V was pared by 9 bases and J by 0 bases, with 2 bases of the junction left unmatched. This chain connects TRBV2 to TRBJ1-6; 7 positions match TRBD1. The receptor's source is a woman in her thirties or forties with COVID-19, enrolled during active disease. The sample consisted of peripheral blood. The CDR3 region has the DNA TGTGCCAGACAGGGGAGCTCCTATAATTCACCCCTCCACTTT. It is translated as CARQGSSYNSPLHF. The full variable domain, with the rest looked up from reference TRBV2 and TRBJ1-6, is EPEVTQTPSHQVTQMGQEVILRCVPISNHLYFYWYRQILGQKVEFLVSFYNNEISEKSEIFDDQFSVERPDGSNFTLKIRSTKLEDSAMYFCARQGSSYNSPLHFGNGTRLTVT.